The rows below give T cell receptor beta chains drawn from one sample of a study of cytomegalovirus exposure and HLA in healthy donors. Using immunoSEQ multiplex PCR, the repertoire was profiled, and TCRdb retains in-frame clones only, with some absent. The table lists around 70,000 clones, 90% to 95% of them singletons. Sample: PBMCs. Every receptor here comes from a man younger than 35 in good health and CMV-seropositive. Both conserved end residues are part of each CDR3. A D gene is named only where the DNA matches it firmly. A row's size may be missing; if present it is once, few, many or a size class.

d_call,clone_size,j_call,v_call,cdr3_length,cdr3_aa,cdr3_nt
TRBD1,.,TRBJ2-5,TRBV27,14,CASSQTGGGLTQYF,TGTGCCAGCAGCCAGACAGGGGGCGGGCTGACCCAGTACTTC
.,.,TRBJ1-5,TRBV2,13,CASRRQAEGPQHF,TGTGCCAGCAGGCGGCAGGCGGAGGGGCCCCAGCATTTT
TRBD2,once,TRBJ2-7,TRBV5-4,14,CASSLLTSVHEQYF,TGTGCCAGCAGCCTACTTACTAGCGTTCACGAGCAGTACTTC
TRBD2,.,TRBJ2-7,TRBV4-1,16,CASSQVGGSLSYEQYF,TGCGCCAGCAGCCAAGTGGGGGGGTCCCTCTCCTACGAGCAGTACTTC
TRBD1,.,TRBJ1-1,TRBV5-6,14,CASSKRDSFTEAFF,TGTGCCAGCAGCAAACGGGACAGTTTCACTGAAGCTTTCTTT
TRBD2,.,TRBJ2-2,TRBV4-1,16,CASSQHLAGDTGELFF,TGCGCCAGCAGCCAACACCTAGCGGGAGACACCGGGGAGCTGTTTTTT
TRBD2,.,TRBJ2-7,TRBV28,14,CASSLLAGEYEQYF,TGTGCCAGCAGTTTGCTAGCGGGAGAGTACGAGCAGTACTTC
TRBD2,.,TRBJ2-3,TRBV29-1,13,CSVGLAGADTQYF,TGCAGCGTTGGGCTAGCGGGAGCAGATACGCAGTATTTT
TRBD1,once,TRBJ2-2,TRBV23-1,20,CASSQINQAGQGTYTGELFF,TGCGCCAGCAGTCAAATAAATCAGGCGGGACAGGGGACGTACACCGGGGAGCTGTTTTTT
TRBD2,.,TRBJ2-1,TRBV14,15,CASSPTSGTYNEQFF,TGTGCCAGCAGCCCGACTAGCGGGACCTACAATGAGCAGTTCTTC
TRBD2,once,TRBJ2-1,TRBV6-5,15,CASSPSGPAYNEQFF,TGTGCCAGCAGTCCTAGCGGGCCCGCCTACAATGAGCAGTTCTTC
TRBD1,.,TRBJ2-7,TRBV13,12,CASSSRTGRQYF,TGTGCCAGCAGCTCCCGGACAGGGAGGCAGTACTTC
TRBD1,.,TRBJ1-5,TRBV4-2,17,CASSPLQGAFGNQPQHF,TGTGCCAGCAGCCCACTTCAGGGGGCATTCGGCAATCAGCCCCAGCATTTT
TRBD2,.,TRBJ2-3,TRBV28,16,CASLPHGRASTDTQYF,TGTGCCAGCCTTCCTCACGGGAGGGCGAGCACAGATACGCAGTATTTT
TRBD1,.,TRBJ1-1,TRBV25-1,14,CASSDPTTGPEAFF,TGTGCCAGCAGTGATCCCACGACAGGGCCTGAAGCTTTCTTT
.,.,TRBJ1-5,TRBV30,15,CAWSVRGFPNQPQHF,TGTGCCTGGAGTGTTAGGGGCTTTCCTAATCAGCCCCAGCATTTT
.,.,TRBJ2-7,TRBV5-1,15,CASSLAPGGTYEQYF,TGCGCCAGCAGCTTGGCCCCTGGCGGAACCTACGAGCAGTACTTC
TRBD1,.,TRBJ1-1,TRBV27,15,CASSFRDRGNTEAFF,TGTGCCAGCAGTTTCCGGGACAGGGGTAACACTGAAGCTTTCTTT
.,.,TRBJ1-5,TRBV4-1,13,CASSQWGRQPQHF,TGCGCCAGCAGCCAATGGGGGAGGCAGCCCCAGCATTTT
TRBD2,.,TRBJ2-7,TRBV11-2,19,CASSRQVGLAGNPPYEQYF,TGTGCCAGCAGCCGACAGGTGGGACTAGCGGGGAATCCGCCCTACGAGCAGTACTTC
.,.,TRBJ2-7,TRBV30,12,CAWSERGYEQYF,TGTGCCTGGAGTGAAAGGGGCTACGAGCAGTACTTC
TRBD2,.,TRBJ2-1,TRBV9,16,CASSPTGTSVYNEQFF,TGTGCCAGCAGCCCGACCGGGACTAGCGTCTACAATGAGCAGTTCTTC
.,.,TRBJ2-5,TRBV5-1,13,CASSPPYKETQYF,TGCGCCAGCAGCCCCCCGTATAAAGAGACCCAGTACTTC
TRBD2,.,TRBJ2-3,TRBV10-2,15,CASRDSGTHTDTQYF,TGCGCCAGCAGGGATAGCGGGACCCACACAGATACGCAGTATTTT
TRBD1,.,TRBJ2-2,TRBV28,16,CASSLNRGMNTGELFF,TGTGCCAGCAGTTTGAACAGGGGTATGAACACCGGGGAGCTGTTTTTT
TRBD1,.,TRBJ2-2,TRBV28,15,CASSLRTGNTGELFF,TGTGCCAGCAGCTTACGGACAGGGAACACCGGGGAGCTGTTTTTT
TRBD1,.,TRBJ2-7,TRBV27,14,CASSVQGGAYEQYF,TGTGCCAGCAGTGTACAGGGGGGAGCCTACGAGCAGTACTTC
.,.,TRBJ2-7,TRBV5-5,16,CASSVGLRLGSDEQYF,TGTGCCAGCAGCGTGGGGCTTCGACTAGGGTCCGACGAGCAGTACTTC
.,.,TRBJ2-5,TRBV5-5,14,CASSLQELQETQYF,TGTGCCAGCAGCTTACAGGAGCTCCAAGAGACCCAGTACTTC
TRBD2,.,TRBJ2-3,TRBV9,15,CASSVGAGGTDTQYF,TGTGCCAGCAGCGTAGGGGCGGGAGGGACAGATACGCAGTATTTT
TRBD1,few,TRBJ2-7,TRBV11-1,17,CASSPRQGAPTIYEQYF,TGTGCCAGCAGCCCCAGACAGGGGGCACCAACCATTTACGAGCAGTACTTC
.,.,TRBJ1-4,TRBV11-2,14,CASRSTGFNEKLFF,TGTGCCAGCAGGTCGACAGGATTTAATGAAAAACTGTTTTTT
.,.,TRBJ2-7,TRBV29-1,13,CSVEYTGDYEQYF,TGCAGCGTTGAGTACACCGGGGACTACGAGCAGTACTTC
TRBD2,.,TRBJ2-7,TRBV6-1,15,CASSPPGGRRYEQYF,TGTGCCAGCAGTCCCCCGGGCGGGAGAAGGTACGAGCAGTACTTC
TRBD1,.,TRBJ2-1,TRBV4-2,17,CASSQEYRGSSYNEQFF,TGTGCCAGCAGCCAAGAGTACAGGGGAAGCTCCTACAATGAGCAGTTCTTC
.,.,TRBJ2-2,TRBV14,13,CASSPLQTGELFF,TGTGCCAGCAGCCCCCTACAGACCGGGGAGCTGTTTTTT
TRBD1,.,TRBJ1-1,TRBV7-9,17,CASSPDRGSASRTEAFF,TGTGCCAGCAGCCCCGACAGGGGTTCAGCTTCGCGCACTGAAGCTTTCTTT
TRBD2,once,TRBJ2-1,TRBV29-1,21,CSVGEETSGRRAGSLPNEQFF,TGCAGCGTTGGAGAAGAGACTAGCGGGAGGAGGGCGGGATCCTTACCCAATGAGCAGTTCTTC
.,once,TRBJ2-1,TRBV2,11,CASSPRWEQFF,TGTGCCAGCAGTCCTCGGTGGGAGCAGTTCTTC
.,.,TRBJ2-2,TRBV6-1,16,CAISEDTGEVTGELFF,TGTGCCATCAGTGAGGATACAGGGGAGGTCACCGGGGAGCTGTTTTTT